This T cell receptor (beta chain) was identified during a study of T cell changes during pregnancy in multiple sclerosis. TCRdb's copy holds only in-frame clones and misses some; the assay was immunoSEQ multiplex PCR. The sample lists 28,000 or so clones; about 90% were seen once. With 3 bases clipped from V and 0 bases from J, the junction kept 11 bases outside the gene matches. The CDR3 contains 18 residues. Germline CDR1 SGDLS, CDR2 YYNGEE. This clone came up many times. The receptor was derived from a female donor with multiple sclerosis, enrolled in a pregnancy study. The sample consisted of CD8+ T cells from peripheral blood mononuclear cells, taken in the second trimester of pregnancy. This chain links TRBV9 with TRBJ2-1, with 8 positions matching TRBD2. Here the CDR3 DNA reads TGTGCCAGCAGCGCGGGACTATGGGCGGGGGGCTCCTACAATGAGCAGTTCTTC. Its protein is CASSAGLWAGGSYNEQFF.